The 17 T cell receptor beta chains in this list originate from one sample, sequenced in a study of cytomegalovirus exposure and HLA in healthy donors. Use of 60 Vbeta and 13 Jbeta primers characterized the PCR. The method was immunoSEQ multiplex PCR; TCRdb's version includes in-frame clones alone and lacks a portion of them. This table has about 130,000 clones, 80% appearing once. Sequenced sample: PBMCs. The receptors were gathered from a man aged 25-45 years in good health and CMV-seronegative.

This chain links TRBV27 with TRBJ2-7; 7 bases fit TRBD1. The V gene end was trimmed by 6 bases and the J gene end by 4 bases; junction bases not matched to a gene: 3. Germline V CDR1 and CDR2: MNHEY, SMNVEV (reference sequence). The CDR3 totals 12 residues. The CDR3 here is CASRTGHYEQYF. The CDR3 nucleotides read TGTGCCAGCAGGACAGGGCATTACGAGCAGTACTTC.

V and J are TRBV2 and TRBJ2-3; 7 bases match TRBD1. Germline V gives CDR1 SNHLY, CDR2 FYNNEI. The CDR3 spans 16 residues. Trimming took 0 bases from V and 2 from J; bases not matched to a gene: 5. CDR3 DNA: TGTGCCAGCAGTGAAGCGCGACAGGGCCTCACAGATACGCAGTATTTT. Translation: CASSEARQGLTDTQYF.

This chain joins TRBV27 and TRBJ2-3, with unresolved D. The CDR3 totals 13 residues. Trimming pared 4 bases from V and 1 base from J, leaving 6 bases between. In germline, CDR1 is MNHEY, CDR2 SMNVEV (reference sequence). The DNA of the CDR3 is TGTGCCAGCAGTTATCAGGGCACAGATACGCAGTATTTT. It yields the protein CASSYQGTDTQYF.

V gene TRBV4-2 combines with J gene TRBJ2-1; 15 positions agree with TRBD2. The CDR3 spans 16 residues. V shed 0 bases, J shed 8 bases, and the junction held 2 bases outside the gene matches. CDR1 is LGHNA and CDR2 is YNFKEQ in the germline V gene. The CDR3 nucleotides are TGTGCCAGCAGCCAAGAGGGACTAGCGGGAGGAGATGAGCAGTTCTTC. This sequence encodes CASSQEGLAGGDEQFF.

This chain links TRBV19 with TRBJ2-7; D is perhaps TRBD2 (5 bases). Trimming took off 1 base at V and 0 bases at J, with 7 bases between the two ends. The germline V gene has CDR1 LNHDA and CDR2 SQIVND (reference sequence). This CDR3 is built from 14 residues. CDR3 sequence (DNA): TGTGCCAGTAGTATAGCCGGGGACTCCTACGAGCAGTACTTC. Translation gives CASSIAGDSYEQYF.

The chain employs TRBV19 and TRBJ2-1; TRBD2 agrees at 14 bases. J lost 8 bases, V lost 3 bases, and 9 bases had no gene match. Per germline, CDR1 LNHDA and CDR2 SQIVND (reference sequence). This CDR3 comprises 17 residues. The CDR3 sequence: CASSIPGLAGDSDEQFF. CDR3 nucleotides: TGTGCCAGTAGTATTCCGGGACTAGCGGGAGATAGTGATGAGCAGTTCTTC.

This sequence joins TRBV6-5 and TRBJ2-2; 8 bases line up with TRBD1. CDR1 and CDR2 (germline): MNHEY, SVGAGI. CDR3 length equals 15 residues. The V segment lost 7 bases and the J segment 4 bases; nucleotides outside the gene matches: 8. CDR3 amino acids: CASIRRQGITGELFF. Written as DNA, the CDR3 is TGTGCCAGCATCCGTAGACAGGGGATCACCGGGGAGCTGTTTTTT.

This clone was observed a few times. The chain has TRBV4-3 and TRBJ1-5; TRBD1 matches 7 bases. This CDR3 spans 16 amino acids. Trimming took 5 bases from V and 2 from J; bases not matched to a gene: 9. Looked up from germline, CDR1 is LGHNA and CDR2 is YSLEER. The CDR3 coding sequence is TGCGCCAGCAGCGCAGACCTGCAGGGGGGCAATCAGCCCCAGCATTTT. Its protein product is CASSADLQGGNQPQHF.

The rearrangement uses TRBV6-6 and TRBJ2-1, with 10 bases matching TRBD2. The CDR3 sequence is 15 residues long. V was clipped by 6 bases and J by 5 bases; unmatched bases: 7. From germline, CDR1 is MNHNY and CDR2 SVGAGI (reference sequence). The chain's CDR3 is CASRTPGLANNEQFF. The CDR3 DNA is TGTGCCAGCAGAACGCCGGGACTAGCGAACAATGAGCAGTTCTTC.

This chain joins TRBV19 and TRBJ1-2; D unclear. Germline V lookup: CDR1 LNHDA, CDR2 SQIVND (reference sequence). This CDR3 is 15 amino acids long. Trimming took 2 bases from V and 6 from J, leaving 16 bases between them. The CDR3 region is CASSISGMIVDGYTF. CDR3 nucleotide sequence: TGTGCCAGTAGTATATCGGGGATGATAGTAGATGGCTACACCTTC.

The count of this clone is one. In DNA form, the CDR3 reads TGTGCCTGGAGCGGACAGTGGGCTGAAGCTTTCTTT. Translated, it gives CAWSGQWAEAFF. This chain joins TRBV30 and TRBJ1-1; TRBD1 might be the D (6 bases). The ends were cut back, 3 bases at V and 6 bases at J, with 11 bases in the middle. Germline V CDR1 and CDR2: GTSNPN, SVGIG (reference sequence). This CDR3 region has 12 residues.

This sequence joins TRBV2 and TRBJ1-5; a possible D gene is TRBD1 (6 bases). This CDR3 spans 15 amino acids. CDR1 and CDR2 (germline): SNHLY, FYNNEI. V gave up 6 bases and J gave up 2 bases, with 14 bases separating them. In nucleotides, the CDR3 is TGTGCCAGCAGAGGGGGTACAGTAGGCAATCAGCCCCAGCATTTT. This gives the protein CASRGGTVGNQPQHF.

The rearrangement links TRBV9 to TRBJ1-3; TRBD1 is a possible D gene (5 bases). V lost 3 bases, J lost 0 bases, and 10 bases lay in between. This CDR3 is built from 15 residues. Germline V gives CDR1 SGDLS, CDR2 YYNGEE. The CDR3 here is CASSAQGHSGNTIYF. Here the CDR3 DNA reads TGTGCCAGCAGCGCCCAGGGCCACTCTGGAAACACCATATATTTT.

The rearrangement uses TRBV11-2 and TRBJ1-4; perhaps TRBD1 as D (5 bases). Germline V gene data show CDR1 as SGHAT and CDR2 as FQNNGV. V shed 3 bases and J shed 0 bases, with 14 bases lying between them. The CDR3 is 17 amino acids. The CDR3, as DNA: TGTGCCAGCAGCTTGGAGGGGTATAAGACAACTAATGAAAAACTGTTTTTT. The encoded protein is CASSLEGYKTTNEKLFF. Combining the CDR3 with reference TRBV11-2 and TRBJ1-4 gives the whole variable domain EAGVAQSPRYKIIEKRQSVAFWCNPISGHATLYWYQQILGQGPKLLIQFQNNGVVDDSQLPKDRFSAERLKGVDSTLKIQPAKLEDSAVYLCASSLEGYKTTNEKLFFGSGTQLSVL.

This clone was detected a few times. This chain joins TRBV5-6 and TRBJ1-2; D is ambiguous. V was clipped by 4 bases and J by 7 bases, with 11 bases between them. Germline CDR1 reads SGHDT; CDR2 reads YYEEEE. The CDR3 has 12 residues. The CDR3 DNA reads as TGTGCCAGCAGCCCCGGAGTTTTTGGCTACACCTTC. As protein: CASSPGVFGYTF.

Concerning this clone itself: The junction does not match germline at one end; this may be a read error. The chain uses TRBV7-7 and TRBJ2-1, with D unclear. The CDR3 runs 15 residues. The germline V gene encodes CDR1 SSHAT and CDR2 FNYEAQ (reference sequence). The CDR3 nucleotides are TGTGCTAGCAGCTTGGGCTACACCTCCTACAATGAGCAGTTCTTC. Its translation is CASSLGYTSYNEQFF.

The rearrangement joins TRBV19 to TRBJ2-1; 10 nucleotides align to TRBD2. The V gene's germline CDR1 is LNHDA and CDR2 SQIVND (reference sequence). The CDR3 has 17 residues. The junction had 12 bases not matched to a gene; V was cut back by 4 bases and J by 6 bases. The CDR3: CASSTRVLAGERNEQFF. DNA for the CDR3: TGTGCCAGTAGTACCCGGGTTCTAGCGGGAGAACGCAATGAGCAGTTCTTC. Drawing the rest from reference TRBV19 and TRBJ2-1, the complete variable domain is DGGITQSPKYLFRKEGQNVTLSCEQNLNHDAMYWYRQDPGQGLRLIYYSQIVNDFQKGDIAEGYSVSREKKESFPLTVTSAQKNPTAFYLCASSTRVLAGERNEQFFGPGTRLTVL.